This T cell receptor beta chain appears in the sequencing data of a study of spatial heterogeneity in lung cancer. For the study at large: Beta-chain sequences were consistently detected more often than alpha-chain sequences.

Whole-study findings and limits: Blood showed ubiquitous tumor TCRs more often at resection than at routine follow-up.

This clonotype was observed many times. The antigen is undetermined. Unique molecular identifiers, one per molecule, were present on every TCR cDNA molecule. MiXCR, applied by TCRdb to the 5' RACE reads, yields one record per CDR3 protein. The sample records approximately 40,000 distinct CDR3 sequences, roughly 8% being singletons. Time point: sample taken at primary tumor resection. Whole RNA obtained from tumor, nontumor lung or frozen PBMC underwent sequencing without sorting. The TCR originated in a male donor with early-stage non-small cell lung cancer. The sequenced sample was PBMCs, obtained at surgery.

The CDR3 loop is CASSLAGGSGIYNEQFF. The CDR3 bases are TGTGCCAGCAGCTTAGCGGGAGGTAGCGGGATCTACAATGAGCAGTTCTTC. V gene TRBV7-6 combines with J gene TRBJ2-1; 8 nucleotides align to TRBD2. The CDR3 is 17 amino acids. V dropped 0 bases and J dropped 3; count of bases not matched to a gene: 7. The germline V gene has CDR1 SGHVS and CDR2 FNYEAQ.